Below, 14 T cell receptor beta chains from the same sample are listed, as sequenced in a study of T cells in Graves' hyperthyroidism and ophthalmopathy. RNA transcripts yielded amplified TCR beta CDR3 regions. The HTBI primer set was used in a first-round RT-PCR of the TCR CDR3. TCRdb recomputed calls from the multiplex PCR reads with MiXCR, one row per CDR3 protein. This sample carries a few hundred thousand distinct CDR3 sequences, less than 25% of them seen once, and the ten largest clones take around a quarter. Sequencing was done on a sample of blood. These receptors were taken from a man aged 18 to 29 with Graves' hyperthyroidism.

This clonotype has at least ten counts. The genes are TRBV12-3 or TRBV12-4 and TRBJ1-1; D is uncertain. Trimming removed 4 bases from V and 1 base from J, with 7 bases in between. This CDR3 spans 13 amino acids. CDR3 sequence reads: CASSSTSNTEAFF. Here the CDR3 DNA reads TGTGCCAGCAGTTCTACGTCGAACACTGAAGCTTTCTTT.

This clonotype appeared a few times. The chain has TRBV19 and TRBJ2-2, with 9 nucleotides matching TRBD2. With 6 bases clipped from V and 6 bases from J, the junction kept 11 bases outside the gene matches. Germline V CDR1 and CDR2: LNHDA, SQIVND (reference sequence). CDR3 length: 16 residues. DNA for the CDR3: TGTGCCAGTAGGGCCGGACTAGCGCCTTTGGCCGGGGAGCTGTTTTTT. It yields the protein CASRAGLAPLAGELFF.

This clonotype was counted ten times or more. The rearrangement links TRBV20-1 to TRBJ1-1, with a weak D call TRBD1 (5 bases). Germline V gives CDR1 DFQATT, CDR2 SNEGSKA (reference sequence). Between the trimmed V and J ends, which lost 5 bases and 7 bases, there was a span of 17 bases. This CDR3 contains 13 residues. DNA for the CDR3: TGCAGTGCTTGGGACGCCGGAACAAGTGAAGCTTTCTTT. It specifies CSAWDAGTSEAFF.

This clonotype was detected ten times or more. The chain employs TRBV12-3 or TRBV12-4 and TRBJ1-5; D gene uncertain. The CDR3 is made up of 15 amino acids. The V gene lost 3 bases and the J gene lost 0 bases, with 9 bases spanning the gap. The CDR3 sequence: CASSFSWGSNQPQHF. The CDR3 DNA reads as TGTGCCAGCAGTTTTTCCTGGGGTAGCAATCAGCCCCAGCATTTT.

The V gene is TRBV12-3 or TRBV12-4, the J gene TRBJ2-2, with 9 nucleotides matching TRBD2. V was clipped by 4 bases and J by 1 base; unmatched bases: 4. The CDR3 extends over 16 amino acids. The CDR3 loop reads CASSSGTSRNTGELFF. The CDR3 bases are TGTGCCAGCAGTTCGGGGACTAGCCGGAACACCGGGGAGCTGTTTTTT.

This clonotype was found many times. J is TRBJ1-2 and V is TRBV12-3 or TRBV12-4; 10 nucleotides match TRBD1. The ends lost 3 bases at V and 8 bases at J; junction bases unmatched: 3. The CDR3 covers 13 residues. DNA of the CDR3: TGTGCCAGCAGTTTCGGGACAGGGGAAGGCTACACCTTC. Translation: CASSFGTGEGYTF.

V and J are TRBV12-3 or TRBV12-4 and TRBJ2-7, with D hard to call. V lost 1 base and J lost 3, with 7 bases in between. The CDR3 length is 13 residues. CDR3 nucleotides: TGTGCCAGCAGTTTAGAGGGCCTCTACGAGCAGTACTTC. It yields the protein CASSLEGLYEQYF.

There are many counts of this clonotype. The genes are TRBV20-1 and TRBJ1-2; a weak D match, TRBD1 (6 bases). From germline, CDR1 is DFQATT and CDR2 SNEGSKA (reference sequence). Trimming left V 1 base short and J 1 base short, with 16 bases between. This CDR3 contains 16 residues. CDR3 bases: TGCAGTGCTAGAGGGGGAAGGGGGATAGGTAACTATGGCTACACCTTC. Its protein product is CSARGGRGIGNYGYTF.

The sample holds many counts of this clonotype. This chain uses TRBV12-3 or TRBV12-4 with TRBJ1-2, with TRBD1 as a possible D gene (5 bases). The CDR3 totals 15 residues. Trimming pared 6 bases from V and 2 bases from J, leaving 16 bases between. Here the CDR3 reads CASSPRGGGNYGYTF. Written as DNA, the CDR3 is TGTGCCAGCAGCCCACGGGGGGGAGGAAACTATGGCTACACCTTC.

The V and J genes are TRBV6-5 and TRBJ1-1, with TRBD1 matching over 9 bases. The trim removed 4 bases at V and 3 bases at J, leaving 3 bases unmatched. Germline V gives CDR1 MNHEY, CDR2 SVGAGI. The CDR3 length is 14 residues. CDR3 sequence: CASSSTGGHTEAFF. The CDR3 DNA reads TGTGCCAGCAGTTCGACAGGGGGGCACACTGAAGCTTTCTTT.

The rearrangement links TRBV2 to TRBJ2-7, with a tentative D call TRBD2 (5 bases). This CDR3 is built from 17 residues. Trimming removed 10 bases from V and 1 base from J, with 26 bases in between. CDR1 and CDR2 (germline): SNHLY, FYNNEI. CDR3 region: CAIKRVRSRTESYEQYF. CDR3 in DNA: TGTGCCATCAAAAGGGTCCGCTCCCGGACTGAATCCTACGAGCAGTACTTC.

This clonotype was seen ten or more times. CDR3 nucleotides: TGTGCCAGCACCAAAGTTGGCGGGGGGGCCACCGAGCAGTACTTC. Translation gives CASTKVGGGATEQYF. V is TRBV6-5 and J is TRBJ2-7; 9 positions match TRBD2. Looked up from germline, CDR1 is MNHEY and CDR2 is SVGAGI. V was pared by 7 bases and J by 6 bases, with 13 bases of the junction left unmatched. This CDR3 is built from 15 residues.

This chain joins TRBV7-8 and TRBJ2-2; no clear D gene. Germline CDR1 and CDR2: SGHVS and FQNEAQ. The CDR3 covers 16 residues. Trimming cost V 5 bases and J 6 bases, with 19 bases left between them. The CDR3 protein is CASSPEAVWYAGELFF. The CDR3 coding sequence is TGTGCCAGCAGCCCAGAGGCAGTTTGGTACGCCGGGGAGCTGTTTTTT.

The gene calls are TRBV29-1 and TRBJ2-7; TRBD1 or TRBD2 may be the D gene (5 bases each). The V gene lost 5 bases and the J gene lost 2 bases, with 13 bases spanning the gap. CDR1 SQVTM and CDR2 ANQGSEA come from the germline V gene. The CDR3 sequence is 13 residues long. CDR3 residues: CSVTGTVTYEQYF. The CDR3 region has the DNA TGCAGCGTTACCGGGACCGTAACCTACGAGCAGTACTTC.